Each of the 27 T cell receptor beta chains below was sequenced from the same sample in a study of CD8+ T cells in alopecia areata. RNA, once extracted, was reverse transcribed into cDNA for use as the sequencing template. Clones were read by immunoSEQ multiplex PCR, and TCRdb kept only the in-frame ones, dropping some. In the table there are roughly 20,000 clones, 60% to 70% of which are singletons. CD4+ cells from several patients were sorted into CD25+CD127- cells. Sequenced input: CD4+ Tregs sorted from blood. These receptors were collected from a human donor with alopecia areata.

In its sample, this clone was seen a few times. V usage is TRBV29-1 and J usage is TRBJ1-1; D uncertain. The CDR3 is 13 amino acids. The germline V gene encodes CDR1 SQVTM and CDR2 ANQGSEA. V was cut by 4 bases and J by 0 bases, with 9 bases left in between. CDR3 sequence: CSVGGRMNTEAFF. CDR3 DNA sequence: TGCAGCGTTGGAGGACGGATGAACACTGAAGCTTTCTTT. Supplemented by reference TRBV29-1 and TRBJ1-1, the full variable domain reads SAVISQKPSRDICQRGTSLTIQCQVDSQVTMMFWYRQQPGQSLTLIATANQGSEATYESGFVIDKFPISRPNLTFSTLTVSNMSPEDSSIYLCSVGGRMNTEAFFGQGTRLTVV.

The CDR3 bases are TGTGCCAGCAGGATACTGACCGACTCGAAAGCTTTCTTT. As protein: CASRILTDSKAFF. The J gene is TRBJ1-1, the V gene TRBV6-1; D is unresolved. Trimming removed 6 bases at V and 9 bases at J, with 17 bases between. The germline gives CDR1 MNHNS, CDR2 SASEGT. This CDR3 comprises 13 residues.

Only a few counts were recorded for this clone. This rearrangement joins TRBV25-1 to TRBJ2-3; no clear D. The germline V gene has CDR1 MGHDK and CDR2 SYGVNS. Between the trimmed V and J ends, which lost 4 bases and 6 bases, there was a span of 8 bases. The CDR3 consists of 12 residues. CDR3 DNA sequence: TGTGCCAGCAGTGTGACCCTGGATACGCAGTATTTT. Encoded protein: CASSVTLDTQYF.

The chain couples TRBV10-3 to TRBJ2-5; TRBD1 matches at 11 bases. The V gene end was trimmed by 10 bases and the J gene end by 6 bases; junction bases not matched to a gene: 7. The CDR3 contains 13 residues. Germline lookup yields CDR1 ENHRY and CDR2 SYGVKD. Written as DNA, the CDR3 is TGTGCCAGCATGGGACAGGGGGAAAAGACCCAGTACTTC. It specifies CASMGQGEKTQYF.

The CDR3 reads CASSEGMEGYYEQYF. The CDR3, as DNA: TGTGCCAGCAGTGAAGGGATGGAGGGATACTACGAGCAGTACTTC. This sequence joins TRBV6-1 and TRBJ2-7; D is perhaps TRBD2 (6 bases). The CDR3 is 15 amino acids. The germline gives CDR1 MNHNS, CDR2 SASEGT. Trimming stripped 1 base from V and 3 bases from J, with 13 bases between.

This clone occurred a few times. J is TRBJ2-3 and V is TRBV7-2; TRBD1 is a possible D gene (5 bases). Germline values: CDR1 SGHTA, CDR2 FQGNSA. Trimming took off 7 bases at V and 3 bases at J, with 17 bases between the two ends. The CDR3 extends over 15 amino acids. The CDR3 bases are TGTGCCAGCACCCCTCAAGGTGGGGCGACAGATACGCAGTATTTT. The encoded protein is CASTPQGGATDTQYF.

V gene TRBV2 combines with J gene TRBJ1-1; D gene ambiguous. Germline CDR1 SNHLY, CDR2 FYNNEI. The germline V and J ends were trimmed by 8 bases and 3 bases, with 7 bases remaining between them. The CDR3 is made up of 11 amino acids. CDR3 in DNA: TGTGCCAGCTCCGGCTACACTGAAGCTTTCTTT. Amino acid sequence: CASSGYTEAFF.

Only one count was recorded for this clone. This sequence joins TRBV10-3 and TRBJ2-2; D may be TRBD1 (6 bases). This CDR3 has 15 residues. The germline V and J ends were trimmed by 3 bases and 8 bases, with 16 bases remaining between them. From germline, CDR1 is ENHRY and CDR2 SYGVKD. CDR3 protein: CAISDRDTFLGELFF. The DNA of the CDR3 is TGTGCCATCAGTGACCGGGACACATTCTTAGGGGAGCTGTTTTTT.

The chain combines TRBV19 with TRBJ1-5, with a weak D call TRBD1 (6 bases). The CDR3 is 13 amino acids. Trimming left V 8 bases short and J 7 bases short, with 15 bases between. Germline CDR1 is LNHDA and CDR2 is SQIVND (reference sequence). CDR3 in amino acids: CASRGQGYQPQHF. CDR3 nucleotide sequence: TGTGCCAGTCGCGGGCAGGGGTACCAGCCCCAGCATTTT. Full variable domain (rest looked up from reference TRBV19 and TRBJ1-5): DGGITQSPKYLFRKEGQNVTLSCEQNLNHDAMYWYRQDPGQGLRLIYYSQIVNDFQKGDIAEGYSVSREKKESFPLTVTSAQKNPTAFYLCASRGQGYQPQHFGDGTRLSIL.

The chain recombines TRBV29-1 with TRBJ1-2; D unclear. CDR1 is SQVTM and CDR2 is ANQGSEA in the germline V gene. CDR3 length: 9 residues. In DNA form, the CDR3 reads TGCAGTAGCAACTATGGCTACACCTTC. Its protein is CSSNYGYTF. The full variable domain, its missing parts supplied by reference TRBV29-1 and TRBJ1-2, is SAVISQKPSRDICQRGTSLTIQCQVDSQVTMMFWYRQQPGQSLTLIATANQGSEATYESGFVIDKFPISRPNLTFSTLTVSNMSPEDSSIYLCSSNYGYTFGSGTRLTVV.

This clone came up a few times. The chain carries TRBV7-9 and TRBJ2-7, with 11 bases lining up with TRBD2. Germline CDR1 reads SEHNR; CDR2 reads FQNEAQ (reference sequence). This CDR3 has 15 residues. Trimming removed 5 bases from V and 1 base from J; junction bases left unmatched: 4. CDR3 nucleotide sequence: TGTGCCAGCAGCACCCTAGCGGGGGGTTCCTACGAGCAGTACTTC. It encodes CASSTLAGGSYEQYF. The full variable domain, with the rest looked up from reference TRBV7-9 and TRBJ2-7, is DTGVSQNPRHKITKRGQNVTFRCDPISEHNRLYWYRQTLGQGPEFLTYFQNEAQLEKSRLLSDRFSAERPKGSFSTLEIQRTEQGDSAMYLCASSTLAGGSYEQYFGPGTRLTVT.

This clone occurred a few times. The chain couples TRBV7-2 to TRBJ2-7, with a tentative D call TRBD1 (6 bases). Looked up from germline, CDR1 is SGHTA and CDR2 is FQGNSA. With 6 bases removed from V and 7 bases from J, the gap between germline ends came to 13 bases. The CDR3 contains 12 residues. The CDR3 DNA is TGTGCCAGCAGTCGAGACAGGCTAGAGCAGTACTTC. Translated, it gives CASSRDRLEQYF.

The chain uses TRBV11-1 and TRBJ1-3; no definite D call. V was clipped by 1 base and J by 0 bases, with 16 bases between them. The CDR3 contains 18 residues. Germline assignment: CDR1 SGHAT and CDR2 FQDESV (reference sequence). The CDR3 region has the DNA TGTGCCAGCAGCTTAGGCGGCAGGCGGAGCCGCTCTGGAAACACCATATATTTT. Translating it yields CASSLGGRRSRSGNTIYF.

This chain links TRBV7-3 with TRBJ2-2; 9 bases line up with TRBD1. The CDR3 is 13 amino acids. Germline lookup yields CDR1 SGHTA and CDR2 FQGTGA. The trim removed 6 bases at V and 4 bases at J, leaving 0 bases unmatched. CDR3 loop: CASRTGGTGELFF. The CDR3 DNA sequence: TGTGCCAGCAGGACAGGGGGCACCGGGGAGCTGTTTTTT.

The V gene is TRBV7-2, the J gene TRBJ2-7; a possible D gene is TRBD2 (6 bases). The CDR3 runs to 15 residues. The germline V gene encodes CDR1 SGHTA and CDR2 FQGNSA. Trimming took off 2 bases at V and 0 bases at J, with 11 bases between the two ends. CDR3 nucleotide sequence: TGTGCCAGCAGCTTAAGCCGGGGGAGCTCCTACGAGCAGTACTTC. It is translated as CASSLSRGSSYEQYF.

This clone occurred a few times. The chain couples TRBV18 to TRBJ2-7, with D tentatively TRBD1 (5 bases). The CDR3 is made up of 14 amino acids. Trimming took 4 bases from V and 1 from J, leaving 11 bases between them. The germline gives CDR1 KGHSH, CDR2 LQKENI. The CDR3 DNA sequence: TGTGCCAGCTCACTGTCGACAGATTCCTACGAGCAGTACTTC. Protein sequence: CASSLSTDSYEQYF. Combining the CDR3 with reference TRBV18 and TRBJ2-7 gives the whole variable domain NAGVMQNPRHLVRRRGQEARLRCSPMKGHSHVYWYRQLPEEGLKFMVYLQKENIIDESGMPKERFSAEFPKEGPSILRIQQVVRGDSAAYFCASSLSTDSYEQYFGPGTRLTVT.

The V call is TRBV5-5, the J call TRBJ2-1; D not certain. Looked up from germline, CDR1 is SGHKS and CDR2 is YYEKEE (reference sequence). This CDR3 comprises 15 residues. V was cut by 0 bases and J by 3 bases, with 10 bases left in between. This chain's CDR3 is CASSLAQPYYNEQFF. The CDR3 bases are TGTGCCAGCAGCTTGGCACAGCCTTACTACAATGAGCAGTTCTTC.

The chain recombines TRBV29-1 with TRBJ1-2; the D is unclear. This CDR3 has 12 residues. Trimming took off 5 bases at V and 0 bases at J, with 7 bases between the two ends. Per germline, CDR1 SQVTM and CDR2 ANQGSEA. The CDR3: CSVQGANYGYTF. The CDR3 DNA is TGCAGCGTTCAAGGCGCTAACTATGGCTACACCTTC.

About this clone: A read error may produce the germline difference seen at one junction end. The sample carries other DNA sequences with the same CDR3. V gene TRBV15 combines with J gene TRBJ2-2, with D perhaps TRBD1 or TRBD2 (5 bases each). The CDR3 runs 12 residues. Germline V gives CDR1 LNHNV, CDR2 YYDKDF (reference sequence). CDR3 bases: TGTGCCACCAGCAGAGAATCCAGGGAGCTGTTCTTT. Translated: CATSRESRELFF.

The gene calls are TRBV19 and TRBJ1-5, with 7 bases identical to TRBD1. Germline lookup yields CDR1 LNHDA and CDR2 SQIVND (reference sequence). With 5 bases clipped from V and 5 bases from J, the junction kept 9 bases outside the gene matches. The CDR3 is made up of 15 amino acids. The CDR3 DNA follows: TGTGCCAGTAGTGTAAAGACAGGGAGTCATCAGCCCCAGCATTTT. Amino acid sequence: CASSVKTGSHQPQHF.

This CDR3 is CASSLRQNYGYTF. Here the CDR3 DNA reads TGTGCCAGCAGCTTGCGACAGAACTATGGCTACACCTTC. The J gene is TRBJ1-2, the V gene TRBV7-2; possible D gene TRBD1, 5 bases. The CDR3 contains 13 residues. CDR1 SGHTA and CDR2 FQGNSA come from the germline V gene. The ends were cut back, 3 bases at V and 2 bases at J, with 7 bases in the middle.

The V gene is TRBV30, the J gene TRBJ2-7; the match to TRBD2 covers 12 bases. CDR1 GTSNPN and CDR2 SVGIG come from the germline V gene (reference sequence). The CDR3 runs to 14 residues. The V segment lost 2 bases and the J segment 7 bases; nucleotides outside the gene matches: 6. DNA of the CDR3: TGTGCCTGGAGTAGAGGACTAGCGGGAATTGAGCAGTACTTC. Amino acids: CAWSRGLAGIEQYF.

The V call is TRBV7-9, the J call TRBJ2-7; D is possibly TRBD1 or TRBD2 (5 bases each). Germline values: CDR1 SEHNR, CDR2 FQNEAQ (reference sequence). The V end was cut by 3 bases, the J end by 6 bases, with 15 bases between. The CDR3 is 14 residues long. The CDR3 loop is CASSLGDGMGEQYF. CDR3 nucleotide sequence: TGTGCCAGCAGCTTGGGGGACGGAATGGGCGAGCAGTACTTC. The whole variable domain, remainder taken from reference TRBV7-9 and TRBJ2-7, is DTGVSQNPRHKITKRGQNVTFRCDPISEHNRLYWYRQTLGQGPEFLTYFQNEAQLEKSRLLSDRFSAERPKGSFSTLEIQRTEQGDSAMYLCASSLGDGMGEQYFGPGTRLTVT.

This clone was seen a single time. This sequence joins TRBV5-1 and TRBJ1-4; perhaps TRBD1 as D (5 bases). This CDR3 is 15 amino acids long. Germline V lookup: CDR1 SGHRS, CDR2 YFSETQ. V was trimmed by 1 base and J by 4 bases, leaving 11 bases between them. The DNA of the CDR3 is TGCGCCAGCAGCTTGTTGGGGCCGGGTAATGAAAAACTGTTTTTT. Amino acids: CASSLLGPGNEKLFF.

This CDR3 reads CATRRREGRGEQFF. In DNA, the CDR3 is TGTGCCACCAGGAGGCGGGAGGGCCGAGGTGAGCAGTTCTTC. This chain joins TRBV15 and TRBJ2-1; 9 nucleotides align to TRBD2. V shed 6 bases and J 9 bases; nucleotides not matched to a gene: 9. The germline CDR1 and CDR2 sequences are LNHNV and YYDKDF (reference sequence). The CDR3 totals 14 residues.

This clone was seen once. The chain recombines TRBV5-1 with TRBJ2-7, with TRBD1 matching 10 bases. The J segment lost 2 bases and the V segment lost 4 bases, leaving 6 bases of the junction unmatched. This CDR3 spans 15 amino acids. The germline CDR1 and CDR2 sequences are SGHRS and YFSETQ. The CDR3 nucleotides are TGCGCCAGCAGCCGAACCGGGACAGGGGCCTACGAGCAGTACTTC. It encodes CASSRTGTGAYEQYF.

The chain uses TRBV6-5 and TRBJ2-2; 8 positions agree with TRBD1. CDR1 and CDR2 from the germline V gene are MNHEY and SVGAGI. V was clipped by 6 bases and J by 2 bases; unmatched bases: 5. The CDR3 extends over 15 amino acids. The CDR3 protein is CASSRQGTNTGELFF. The CDR3 DNA reads TGTGCCAGCAGCCGACAGGGGACTAACACCGGGGAGCTGTTTTTT.